The entry that follows covers one T cell receptor beta chain sequence. The sample comes from a study of T-cell memory formation after mild COVID-19. At the level of the study: TCR clusters were mostly confined to one donor each.

TCRdb fed the 5' RACE reads into MiXCR, producing one record per CDR3 protein. Here the sample spans 250,000 to 300,000 distinct CDR3 sequences, about a sixth being singletons. The CDR3 extends over 12 amino acids. Trimming removed 8 bases at V and 4 bases at J, with 11 bases between. The TCR was taken from a man between 18 and 29 years old who had mild COVID-19 (a few samples of this study predate the infection). Cell type and time point are not known. The genes are TRBV12-3 or TRBV12-4 and TRBJ1-1; a weak D match, TRBD1 (5 bases). Source material: PBMCs or a T cell subset sorted from them (not recorded which). The CDR3 loop reads CASARGTTEAFF. In DNA form, the CDR3 reads TGTGCCAGCGCAAGGGGAACCACTGAAGCTTTCTTT.